These T cell receptor beta chains were read from a single sample in a study of OX40 agonist ivuxolimab in advanced cancers. Libraries were prepared by immunoSEQ multiplex PCR; TCRdb keeps only in-frame clonotypes and omits some of them. Altogether tens of thousands of clones are present, 70% to 90% being singletons, with the ten largest covering under 20%. The starting material was CD4+ or CD8+ T cells sorted from blood, obtained in a trial of the OX40 agonist ivuxolimab. Receptors originate from an adult with an advanced solid tumor such as melanoma, head and neck, liver or kidney cancer. Each CDR3 is given with its conserved first and last residue. A D gene is named only where the DNA matches it firmly. Rows may omit the clone size; those that give it use once, few, many or a size class.

V	length	D	size	J	DNA	CDR3
TRBV29-1	16	NA	NA	TRBJ2-1	TGCAGCGTTGAGCTGTTCGGAACTAGCTCCTACAATGAGCAGTTCTTC	CSVELFGTSSYNEQFF
TRBV5-1	15	NA	NA	TRBJ1-4	TGCGCCAGCAGCTTGGACGCAAGTGGTAATGAAAAACTGTTTTTT	CASSLDASGNEKLFF
TRBV5-1	15	NA	NA	TRBJ2-2	TGCGCCAGCAGCTTGGGACAGATTAACACCGGGGAGCTGTTTTTT	CASSLGQINTGELFF
TRBV7-2	15	NA	NA	TRBJ2-7	TGTGCCAGCAGCTTTAGGTGTGGGGAACCCTACGAGCAGTACTTC	CASSFRCGEPYEQYF
TRBV5-4	17	TRBD1	NA	TRBJ2-5	TGTGCCAGCAGCAGCGGGACAGGGGTTTCCCACCAAGAGACCCAGTACTTC	CASSSGTGVSHQETQYF
TRBV15	15	TRBD2	few	TRBJ2-1	TGTGCCACCAGCAGAGGCCTAGCGGCTACACATGAGCAGTTCTTC	CATSRGLAATHEQFF
TRBV6-6	14	NA	NA	TRBJ1-4	TGTGCCAGCAGTTTACCAGGGACTAATGAAAAACTGTTTTTT	CASSLPGTNEKLFF
TRBV5-1	13	TRBD1	NA	TRBJ2-5	TGCGCCAGCAGCTCCAGGGGGCAAGAGACCCAGTACTTC	CASSSRGQETQYF
TRBV5-1	15	TRBD1	NA	TRBJ1-6	TGCGCCAGCAGCTTGGGGGCCAGGGGGCAATCACCCCTCCACTTT	CASSLGARGQSPLHF
TRBV2	13	NA	NA	TRBJ2-1	TGTGCCAGAAGGGGGACTGCTATCAGTGAGCAGTTCTTC	CARRGTAISEQFF
TRBV7-9	15	NA	NA	TRBJ2-3	TGTGCCAGCAGCTTAGGCGCTCAGGGTACAGATACGCAGTATTTT	CASSLGAQGTDTQYF
TRBV7-9	13	NA	NA	TRBJ2-3	TGTGCCAGCAGCTTAGCGAACACAGATACGCAGTATTTT	CASSLANTDTQYF
TRBV5-1	13	NA	NA	TRBJ1-2	TGCGCCAGCAGCTTGAGGGGCAACTATGGCTACACCTTC	CASSLRGNYGYTF
TRBV2	14	TRBD1	NA	TRBJ2-7	TGTGCCAGCAGTGTACTACAGGGGTTGGGGGAGCAGTACTTC	CASSVLQGLGEQYF
TRBV2	15	TRBD2	NA	TRBJ2-2	TGTGCCAGCAGCCTTTCGACTAGCGACACCGGGGAGCTGTTTTTT	CASSLSTSDTGELFF
TRBV13	16	NA	once	TRBJ2-7	TGTGCCAGCAGCTTGGGGCCCCAACTAGCCTCCTACGAGCAGTACTTC	CASSLGPQLASYEQYF
TRBV9	16	NA	NA	TRBJ1-2	TGTGCCAGCAGCGTAGCCCCGGCCAGTAGGCCCTATGGCTACACCTTC	CASSVAPASRPYGYTF
TRBV27	18	TRBD1	NA	TRBJ2-5	TGTGCCAGCACCGCCCGGTTGGGGCAGGGGGTGGGGGCGGGGACCCAGTACTTC	CASTARLGQGVGAGTQYF